This T cell receptor beta chain was sequenced during a study of CD8 T cells in Susac syndrome. Study observations and caveats: As acknowledged by the study, its TCR sequencing and HLA analysis included a relatively small number of individuals.

V lost 1 base to trimming and J lost 8 bases, with 3 bases between them. The V gene's germline CDR1 is SNHLY and CDR2 FYNNEI. CDR3 length: 12 amino acids. The individuals used as controls were healthy donors who had been matched for both age and sex. TEMRA cells were enriched by FACS, while CD8+ and CD4+ T cells were obtained through a negative isolation that was performed magnetically. About this clonotype: What it recognizes is unknown.

With random hexamers, roughly 0.45 to 1 ug RNA was reverse transcribed. It was immunoSEQ multiplex PCR that amplified TCR beta CDR3 across 54 Vbeta and 13 Jbeta. One entry per CDR3 protein results from TCRdb running MiXCR on the immunoSEQ multiplex PCR reads. The sample yields about 110,000 distinct CDR3 sequences, about 95% seen once. This TCR derives from a human donor in good health. The sample was CD4+ T cells from PBMCs. The chain combines TRBV2 with TRBJ1-6; D remains unclear. CDR3 loop: CASSEGYSPLHF. As DNA, the CDR3 is TGTGCCAGCAGTGAAGGGTATTCACCCCTCCACTTT.